This T cell receptor beta chain was retrieved from a study of regulatory T cells in long-lasting Graves disease. Findings and limits, study-wide: The work looked only at peripheral blood and did not look at thyroid tissue.

With iRepertoire HTBI primers and Arm-PCR of CDR3 regions, TCR beta libraries were built. TCRdb analysed the multiplex PCR reads with MiXCR anew, one entry per CDR3 protein. Of about 620,000 distinct CDR3 sequences in the sample, 16% were seen once. Time point: newly diagnosed GD, antithyroid drugs for less than 3 months. TCR sequences were obtained from RNA taken from PBMCs. In this sample, this clonotype turned up a few times. The antigen is unknown. The CDR3 has 12 residues. Germline V gene lookup returns CDR1 SGHTA and CDR2 FQGTGA. The V end lost 3 bases, the J end lost 9 bases, and 9 bases lay between the germline ends. This sample also appeared in a second study, on T cells in Graves' hyperthyroidism and ophthalmopathy.

The chain joins TRBV7-3 to TRBJ2-1; maybe TRBD1 (5 bases). The material sequenced was peripheral blood mononuclear cells (PBMCs), taken at new diagnosis, from a patient treated with antithyroid drugs. This receptor was obtained from a woman aged 25 to 45 with Graves disease. The CDR3 DNA reads TGTGCCAGCAGCTTCCGCGACAGTGAGCAGTTCTTC. Encoded protein: CASSFRDSEQFF.